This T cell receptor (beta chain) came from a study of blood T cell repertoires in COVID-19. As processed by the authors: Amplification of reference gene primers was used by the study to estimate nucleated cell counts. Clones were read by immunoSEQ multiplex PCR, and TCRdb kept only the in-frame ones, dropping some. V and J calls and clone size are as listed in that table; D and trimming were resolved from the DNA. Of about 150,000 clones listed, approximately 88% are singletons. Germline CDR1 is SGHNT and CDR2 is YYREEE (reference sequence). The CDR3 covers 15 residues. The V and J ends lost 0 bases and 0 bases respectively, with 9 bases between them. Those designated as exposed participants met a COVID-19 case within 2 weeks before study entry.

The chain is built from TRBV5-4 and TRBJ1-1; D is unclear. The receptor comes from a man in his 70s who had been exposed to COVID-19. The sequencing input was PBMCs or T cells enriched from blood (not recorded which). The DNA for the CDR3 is TGTGCCAGCAGCTTGGATGCAGAATTGAACACTGAAGCTTTCTTT. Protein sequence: CASSLDAELNTEAFF.